The sample holds one count of the clone carrying this TCR beta chain. The assay was immunoSEQ multiplex PCR, and TCRdb's table has in-frame clones only and misses some. The profile shows about 150,000 clones, more than 65% of them singletons. This sample was taken from a study of blood T cell repertoires in COVID-19. Trimming cost V 4 bases and J 2 bases, with 17 bases left between them. The CDR3 has 16 amino acids. The germline CDR1 and CDR2 sequences are SGHNT and YYREEE (reference sequence). This sequence was found in a man between 65 and 80 years old with active or convalescent COVID-19. The chain recombines TRBV5-4 with TRBJ2-3; the D gene is possibly TRBD2 (6 bases). Sequenced sample: peripheral blood. The CDR3 reads CASSGAWAGHTDTQYF. CDR3 bases: TGTGCCAGCAGCGGAGCATGGGCGGGGCACACAGATACGCAGTATTTT.